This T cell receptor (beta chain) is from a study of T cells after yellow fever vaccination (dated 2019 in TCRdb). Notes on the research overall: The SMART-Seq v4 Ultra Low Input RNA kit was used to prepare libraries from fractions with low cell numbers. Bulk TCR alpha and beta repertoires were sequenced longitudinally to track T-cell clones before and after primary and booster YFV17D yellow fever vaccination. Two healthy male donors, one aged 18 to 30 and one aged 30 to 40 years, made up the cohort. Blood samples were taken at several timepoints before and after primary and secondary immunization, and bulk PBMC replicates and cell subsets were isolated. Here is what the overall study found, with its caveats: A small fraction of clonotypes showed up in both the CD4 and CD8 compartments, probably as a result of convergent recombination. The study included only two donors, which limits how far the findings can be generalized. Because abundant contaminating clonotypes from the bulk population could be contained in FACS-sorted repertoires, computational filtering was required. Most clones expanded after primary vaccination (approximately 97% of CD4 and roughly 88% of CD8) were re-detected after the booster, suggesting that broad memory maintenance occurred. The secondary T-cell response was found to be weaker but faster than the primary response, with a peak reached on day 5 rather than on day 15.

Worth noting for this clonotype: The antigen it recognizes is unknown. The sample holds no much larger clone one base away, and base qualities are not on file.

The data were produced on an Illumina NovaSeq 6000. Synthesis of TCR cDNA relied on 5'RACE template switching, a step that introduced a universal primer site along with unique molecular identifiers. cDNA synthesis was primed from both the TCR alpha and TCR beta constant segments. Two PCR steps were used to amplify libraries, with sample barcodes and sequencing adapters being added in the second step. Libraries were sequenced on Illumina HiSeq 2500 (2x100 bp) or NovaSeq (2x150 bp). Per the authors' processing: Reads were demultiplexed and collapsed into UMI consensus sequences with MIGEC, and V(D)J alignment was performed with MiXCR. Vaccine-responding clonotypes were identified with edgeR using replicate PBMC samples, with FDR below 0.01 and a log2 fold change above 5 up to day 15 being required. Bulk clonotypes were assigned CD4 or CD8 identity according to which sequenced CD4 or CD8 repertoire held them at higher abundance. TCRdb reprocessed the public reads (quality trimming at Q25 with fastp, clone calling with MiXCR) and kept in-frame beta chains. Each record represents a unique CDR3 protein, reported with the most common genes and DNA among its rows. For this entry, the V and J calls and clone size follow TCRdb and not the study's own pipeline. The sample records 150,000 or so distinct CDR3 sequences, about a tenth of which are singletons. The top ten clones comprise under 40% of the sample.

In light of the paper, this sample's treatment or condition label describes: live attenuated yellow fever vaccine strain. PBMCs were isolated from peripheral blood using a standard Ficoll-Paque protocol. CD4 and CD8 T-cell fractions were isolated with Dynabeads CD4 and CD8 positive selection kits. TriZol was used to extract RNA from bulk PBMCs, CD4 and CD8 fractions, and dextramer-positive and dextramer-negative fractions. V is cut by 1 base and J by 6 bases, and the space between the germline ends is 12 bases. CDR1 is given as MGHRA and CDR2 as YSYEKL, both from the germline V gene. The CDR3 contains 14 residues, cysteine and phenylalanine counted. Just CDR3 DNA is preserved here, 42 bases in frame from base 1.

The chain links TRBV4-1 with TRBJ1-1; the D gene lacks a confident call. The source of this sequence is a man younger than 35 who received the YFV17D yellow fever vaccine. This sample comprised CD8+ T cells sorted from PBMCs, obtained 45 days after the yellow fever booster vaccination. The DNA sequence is TGCGCCAGCAGCCAAGTTGGAGGGAGGTCTGAAGCTTTCTTT. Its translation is CASSQVGGRSEAFF.